The T cell receptor (beta chain) under discussion was sequenced for a study of T-cell reconstitution after alpha-beta-depleted transplantation in children. A TCRbeta library incorporating unique molecular identifiers was prepared. One entry per CDR3 protein results from TCRdb running MiXCR on the PCR reads. Of 610,000 or so distinct CDR3 sequences in the sample, over 25% were seen once. Trimming shortened V by 2 bases and J by 4 bases, and 14 bases separated the two germline ends. The CDR3 length is 15 residues. The germline CDR1 and CDR2 sequences are MNHEY and SVGAGI. Here the sequenced sample was PBMCs, taken before TCRalphabeta/CD19-depleted stem cell transplant. The chain recombines TRBV6-5 with TRBJ1-1; D possibly corresponds to TRBD1 (5 bases). The source of this sequence is a boy under two years old with Wiskott-Aldrich syndrome, due to receive a stem cell transplant. The CDR3 nucleotides read TGTGCCAGCAGTTACGCCCCGTCAGGGCCCACTGAAGCTTTCTTT. The encoded protein is CASSYAPSGPTEAFF.